This TCR beta chain came from a study of human T cells and chemical hapten exposure. Study conclusions and caveats: TCRs above 1 in 1000 frequency stayed constant with DPC sensitization.

Concerning this clonotype: Its specificity is not known.

Time point given: healthy volunteer bleed at 6 weeks. Extraction yielded total RNA from whole blood (unfractionated). The J segment lost 0 bases and the V segment lost 4 bases, leaving 6 bases of the junction unmatched. The CDR3 is 15 residues long. Germline V gene data show CDR1 as MNHEY and CDR2 as SVGAGI. Library preparation tagged each individual cDNA molecule with a unique molecular identifier. In the authors' workflow: Sample TCR counts, which ranged from about 20,000 to 750,000, had a median of roughly 99,000. Via MiXCR, TCRdb re-called the RACE reads, giving one row per CDR3 protein. The V and J calls were determined by TCRdb, not by the authors. This table has 60,000 to 80,000 distinct CDR3 sequences, around 6.5% appearing once.

The rearrangement uses TRBV6-5 and TRBJ2-7; TRBD1 agrees at 7 bases. The clonotype originates from a female donor in good health. Some clones in this sample may be carry-over from other donors' samples. The specimen sequenced was whole blood. As DNA, the CDR3 is TGTGCCAGCAGTTCCGTGACAGGGAGCTCCTACGAGCAGTACTTC. Residues: CASSSVTGSSYEQYF.